The clone carrying this T cell receptor beta chain was seen ten or more times. Its antigen is not identified. CDR3 size: 14 residues. Germline values: CDR1 SGHRS, CDR2 YFSETQ. V was pared by 1 base and J by 7 bases, with 12 bases between. This sample is drawn from a study of T-cell reconstitution after alpha-beta-depleted transplantation in children. Broader study findings: Fresh T-cell production supplied most of the T-cell counts and diversity seen one year after transplant. Several hundred expanded graft clones reportedly supplied alpha-beta T cells about two months after transplant.

Unique molecular identifiers tagged the TCRbeta library. Each CDR3 protein gets one entry after TCRdb re-called the PCR reads with MiXCR. The sample holds 550,000 to 800,000 distinct CDR3 sequences; around 13% are singletons and the top ten take around 0.79%. The clonotype was recovered from a girl between 2 and 10 years old with congenital amegakaryocytic thrombocytopenia, due to receive a stem cell transplant. The chain recombines TRBV5-1 with TRBJ1-5, with D maybe TRBD1 (6 bases). The sample here was PBMCs, taken before TCRalphabeta/CD19-depleted stem cell transplant. CDR3 region: CASSLSPGQQPQHF. The CDR3 DNA follows: TGCGCCAGCAGCTTGAGTCCTGGACAGCAGCCCCAGCATTTT. The full variable domain, completed using reference TRBV5-1 and TRBJ1-5, is KAGVTQTPRYLIKTRGQQVTLSCSPISGHRSVSWYQQTPGQGLQFLFEYFSETQRNKGNFPGRFSGRQFSNSRSEMNVSTLELGDSALYLCASSLSPGQQPQHFGDGTRLSIL.